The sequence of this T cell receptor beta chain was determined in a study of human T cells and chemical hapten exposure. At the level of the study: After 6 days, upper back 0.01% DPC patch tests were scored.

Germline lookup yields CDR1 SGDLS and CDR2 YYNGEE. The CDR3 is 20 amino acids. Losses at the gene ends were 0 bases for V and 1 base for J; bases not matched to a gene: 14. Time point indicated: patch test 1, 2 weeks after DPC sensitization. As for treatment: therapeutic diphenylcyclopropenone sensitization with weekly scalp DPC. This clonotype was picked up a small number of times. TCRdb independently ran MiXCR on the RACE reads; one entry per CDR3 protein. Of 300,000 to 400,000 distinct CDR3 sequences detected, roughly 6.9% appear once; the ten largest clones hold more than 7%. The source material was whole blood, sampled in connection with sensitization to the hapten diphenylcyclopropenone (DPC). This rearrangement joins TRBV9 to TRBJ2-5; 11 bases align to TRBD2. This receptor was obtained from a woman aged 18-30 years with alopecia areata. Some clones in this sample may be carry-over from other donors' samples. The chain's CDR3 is CASSVAPLLRSGGAQETQYF. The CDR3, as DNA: TGTGCCAGCAGCGTAGCTCCGTTACTCCGTAGCGGGGGGGCCCAAGAGACCCAGTACTTC.